The TCR beta chain described here comes from a study of T cell changes during pregnancy in multiple sclerosis. Data came from immunoSEQ multiplex PCR; TCRdb stores just in-frame clones and leaves some out. Of 14,000 to 15,000 clones listed, around 85% are singletons. Of note for this clone: The same CDR3 arises from other DNA sequences in this sample as well.

Per the germline V gene, CDR1 is SGHNT and CDR2 is YYREEE (reference sequence). The CDR3 is made up of 13 amino acids. Trimming left V 4 bases short and J 2 bases short, with 9 bases between. The sequence was obtained from a female donor with multiple sclerosis, enrolled in a pregnancy study. Sequences were derived from CD8+ T cells from peripheral blood mononuclear cells, sampled in the first trimester of pregnancy. This chain links TRBV5-4 with TRBJ1-1; no clear D gene. The CDR3 nucleotides read TGTGCCAGCAGCCGACGGGAAAACACTGAAGCTTTCTTT. Translating it yields CASSRRENTEAFF.